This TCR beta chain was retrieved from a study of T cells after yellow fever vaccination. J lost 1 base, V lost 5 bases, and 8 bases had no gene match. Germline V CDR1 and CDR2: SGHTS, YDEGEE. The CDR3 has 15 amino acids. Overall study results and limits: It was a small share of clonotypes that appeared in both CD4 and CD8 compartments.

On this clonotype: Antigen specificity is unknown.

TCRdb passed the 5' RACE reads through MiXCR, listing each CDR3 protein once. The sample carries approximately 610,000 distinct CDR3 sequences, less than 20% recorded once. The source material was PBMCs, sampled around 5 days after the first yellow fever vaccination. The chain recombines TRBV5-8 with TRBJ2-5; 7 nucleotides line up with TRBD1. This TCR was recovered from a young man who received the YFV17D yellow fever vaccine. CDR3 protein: CASSPIGQVQETQYF. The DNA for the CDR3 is TGTGCCAGCAGTCCCATAGGACAGGTCCAAGAGACCCAGTACTTC. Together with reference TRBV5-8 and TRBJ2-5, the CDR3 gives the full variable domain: EAGVTQSPTHLIKTRGQQATLRCSPISGHTSVYWYQQALGLGLQFLLWYDEGEERNRGNFPPRFSGRQFPNYSSELNVNALELEDSALYLCASSPIGQVQETQYFGPGTRLLVL.